The 25 T cell receptor beta chains reported below all come from one sample, sequenced in a study of control samples from healthy donors and cancer patients. The method was immunoSEQ multiplex PCR; TCRdb's version includes in-frame clones alone and lacks a portion of them. The repertoire includes roughly 180,000 clones, around 90% of them detected once, and about 2% sits in the top ten. The sequenced sample was blood. Every receptor here comes from a woman in her thirties or forties in good health.

The chain links TRBV7-9 to TRBJ2-7; perhaps TRBD1 as D (5 bases). V was cut by 5 bases and J by 5 bases, with 22 bases left in between. This CDR3 contains 16 residues. The germline CDR1 and CDR2 sequences are SEHNR and FQNEAQ (reference sequence). The CDR3 loop reads CASSPKIGDDFDEQYF. The DNA of the CDR3 is TGTGCCAGCAGCCCCAAGATAGGGGATGACTTTGACGAGCAGTACTTC.

The chain employs TRBV19 and TRBJ2-4; D not resolved. Germline V CDR1 and CDR2: LNHDA, SQIVND (reference sequence). With 3 bases removed from V and 2 bases from J, the gap between germline ends came to 11 bases. The CDR3 consists of 15 residues. In DNA form, the CDR3 reads TGTGCCAGTAGTATTTTGACCGCCACCAAAAACATTCAGTACTTC. Amino acid sequence: CASSILTATKNIQYF.

V usage is TRBV6-5 and J usage is TRBJ2-5; weak D call: TRBD2 (5 bases). Germline CDR1 is MNHEY and CDR2 is SVGAGI. This CDR3 has 14 residues. Trimming shortened V by 7 bases and J by 0 bases, and 12 bases separated the two germline ends. The CDR3 nucleotides are TGTGCCAGCAAACTCACGGGGTACCAAGAGACCCAGTACTTC. Translation gives CASKLTGYQETQYF.

This chain uses TRBV3-1 (or the pseudogene TRBV3-2) with TRBJ1-1; tentative D call: TRBD1 (6 bases). This CDR3 has 13 amino acids. Trimming took 5 bases from V and 3 from J, leaving 10 bases between them. Germline V CDR1 and CDR2: LGHDT, YNNKEL (reference sequence). CDR3 sequence reads: CASSAGGDTEAFF. The CDR3 DNA reads as TGTGCCAGCAGCGCCGGGGGCGACACTGAAGCTTTCTTT.

The chain joins TRBV24-1 to TRBJ2-1; TRBD2 aligns across 10 bases. V trimming: 4 bases; J trimming: 9 bases; junction bases outside the gene matches: 2. From germline, CDR1 is KGHDR and CDR2 SFDVKD. The CDR3 runs to 13 residues. The CDR3 is CATSDRTSGEQFF. The CDR3 DNA reads as TGTGCCACCAGTGACAGGACTAGCGGTGAGCAGTTCTTC.

This chain links TRBV10-3 with TRBJ1-3; D is uncertain. The germline CDR1 and CDR2 sequences are ENHRY and SYGVKD. V shed 3 bases and J shed 4 bases, with 13 bases lying between them. The CDR3 runs to 15 residues. CDR3 amino acids: CAISDVGRRGNTIYF. DNA of the CDR3: TGTGCCATCAGTGACGTTGGTAGGAGGGGAAACACCATATATTTT.

This clone was observed a single time. V gene TRBV3-1 (or the pseudogene TRBV3-2) combines with J gene TRBJ1-5; D not resolved. V lost 2 bases to trimming and J lost 3 bases, with 5 bases between them. CDR1 LGHDT and CDR2 YNNKEL come from the germline V gene (reference sequence). CDR3 length: 13 residues. The CDR3 region has the DNA TGTGCCAGCAGCCAAACCCTCAATCAGCCCCAGCATTTT. It translates to CASSQTLNQPQHF.

The rearrangement links TRBV19 to TRBJ2-2; perhaps TRBD1 as D (7 bases). CDR3 size: 13 residues. The V gene lost 10 bases and the J gene lost 7 bases, with 16 bases spanning the gap. CDR1 is LNHDA and CDR2 is SQIVND in the germline V gene (reference sequence). Here the CDR3 DNA reads TGTGCCACCAGGGGGGCATGGATCGGGGAGCTGTTTTTT. It specifies CATRGAWIGELFF.

This clone was observed once. The chain combines TRBV5-1 with TRBJ1-2, with 9 bases identical to TRBD1. V gave up 4 bases and J gave up 8 bases; unmatched junction bases: 12. This CDR3 is built from 15 residues. Germline CDR1 is SGHRS and CDR2 is YFSETQ. The CDR3 nucleotides read TGCGCCAGCAGCCTCGGTCCCGGGACAGGGTTGGGCTACACCTTC. This sequence encodes CASSLGPGTGLGYTF. The full variable domain, with the rest looked up from reference TRBV5-1 and TRBJ1-2, is KAGVTQTPRYLIKTRGQQVTLSCSPISGHRSVSWYQQTPGQGLQFLFEYFSETQRNKGNFPGRFSGRQFSNSRSEMNVSTLELGDSALYLCASSLGPGTGLGYTFGSGTRLTVV.

Regarding this clone: The same CDR3 arises from other DNA sequences in this sample as well. The chain joins TRBV3-1 (or the pseudogene TRBV3-2) to TRBJ1-6; a possible D gene is TRBD1 (5 bases). Germline loops: CDR1 LGHDT, CDR2 YNNKEL (reference sequence). Trimming took off 0 bases at V and 10 bases at J, with 7 bases between the two ends. The CDR3 totals 13 residues. CDR3 in amino acids: CASSQERGSPLHF. CDR3 DNA sequence: TGTGCCAGCAGCCAAGAGCGGGGGTCACCCCTCCACTTT.

The CDR3 here is CASSFSGTPSNQPQHF. The CDR3 DNA sequence: TGTGCCAGCAGTTTCTCCGGGACACCTAGCAATCAGCCCCAGCATTTT. V is TRBV27 and J is TRBJ1-5; perhaps TRBD1 as D (6 bases). Germline-derived CDR1 and CDR2 are MNHEY and SMNVEV (reference sequence). The CDR3 totals 16 residues. Trimming cost V 3 bases and J 0 bases, with 12 bases left between them.

The V call is TRBV3-1 (or the pseudogene TRBV3-2), the J call TRBJ2-3; D uncertain. The CDR3 totals 14 residues. The V gene lost 4 bases and the J gene lost 2 bases, with 10 bases spanning the gap. From germline, CDR1 is LGHDT and CDR2 YNNKEL (reference sequence). CDR3 nucleotides: TGTGCCAGCAGCCGAAAAGGGATCACAGATACGCAGTATTTT. Translated: CASSRKGITDTQYF.

This sequence joins TRBV5-1 and TRBJ1-1, with 9 positions matching TRBD1. The CDR3 extends over 15 amino acids. V shed 4 bases and J 5 bases; nucleotides not matched to a gene: 9. CDR1 is SGHRS, CDR2 YFSETQ, per germline. The CDR3 here is CASSLTGTGLTEAFF. The CDR3 region has the DNA TGCGCCAGCAGCCTAACCGGGACAGGGCTAACTGAAGCTTTCTTT.

This clone was detected once. In DNA form, the CDR3 reads TGTGCCAGCAGCGTTACCCAGCGGGGGGGTACAGATACGCAGTATTTT. Translating it yields CASSVTQRGGTDTQYF. The chain employs TRBV9 and TRBJ2-3; TRBD2 agrees at 10 bases. CDR1 is SGDLS, CDR2 YYNGEE, per germline. The CDR3 runs to 16 residues. The V and J ends lost 2 bases and 3 bases, in that order; junction bases with no gene match: 6.

The CDR3 sequence: CASSLGPTAYEQYF. DNA for the CDR3: TGTGCCAGCAGCTTAGGTCCAACCGCCTACGAGCAGTACTTC. The chain uses TRBV7-8 and TRBJ2-7, with D unclear. CDR3 length: 14 residues. Trimming left V 1 base short and J 2 bases short, with 9 bases between. The V gene's germline CDR1 is SGHVS and CDR2 FQNEAQ.

As DNA, the CDR3 is TGCGCCAGCAGCCAAGAACCGAACACTGAAGCTTTCTTT. It is translated as CASSQEPNTEAFF. J is TRBJ1-1 and V is TRBV4-1, with D uncertain. V gave up 0 bases and J gave up 1 base, with 3 bases separating them. The CDR3 length is 13 residues. Germline CDR1 MGHRA, CDR2 YSYEKL.

This chain links TRBV6-1 with TRBJ1-2; D not resolved. Germline CDR1 MNHNS, CDR2 SASEGT. Trimming took off 2 bases at V and 5 bases at J, with 12 bases between the two ends. This CDR3 has 14 amino acids. CDR3 protein: CASSELDLLYGYTF. In DNA, the CDR3 is TGTGCCAGCAGTGAATTAGACCTTCTATATGGCTACACCTTC.

The chain links TRBV7-9 to TRBJ2-7; 7 nucleotides align to TRBD1. Unmatched junction bases numbered 5, after V lost 5 bases and J lost 1 base. The CDR3 loop spans 14 amino acids. Germline assignment: CDR1 SEHNR and CDR2 FQNEAQ (reference sequence). The CDR3 DNA is TGTGCCAGCAGCGTCGGGACAGAATCCTACGAGCAGTACTTC. Protein sequence: CASSVGTESYEQYF.

The CDR3 DNA follows: TGTGCCAGCAGCCAAGAAGCGGGGGGGCCCCCAGATACGCAGTATTTT. It is translated as CASSQEAGGPPDTQYF. The chain couples TRBV3-1 (or the pseudogene TRBV3-2) to TRBJ2-3; 10 bases fit TRBD2. Germline V lookup: CDR1 LGHDT, CDR2 YNNKEL (reference sequence). With 0 bases clipped from V and 4 bases from J, the junction kept 4 bases outside the gene matches. The CDR3 extends over 16 amino acids.

The CDR3 DNA follows: TGTGCCAGCAGCTTCTCTGGGACTCCTAGCACAGATACGCAGTATTTT. Translating gives CASSFSGTPSTDTQYF. This chain joins TRBV7-3 and TRBJ2-3, with D tentatively TRBD2 (6 bases). The CDR3 runs to 16 residues. Germline V lookup: CDR1 SGHTA, CDR2 FQGTGA. Trimming took 3 bases from V and 0 from J, leaving 13 bases between them. The whole variable domain, filled in from reference TRBV7-3 and TRBJ2-3, reads GAGVSQTPSNKVTEKGKYVELRCDPISGHTALYWYRQSLGQGPEFLIYFQGTGAADDSGLPNDRFFAVRPEGSVSTLKIQRTERGDSAVYLCASSFSGTPSTDTQYFGPGTRLTVL.

The chain couples TRBV5-1 to TRBJ1-1; the D gene is possibly TRBD1 (5 bases). Deletions cut 5 bases from V and 5 bases from J, with 19 bases between. The CDR3 is made up of 15 amino acids. Germline loops: CDR1 SGHRS, CDR2 YFSETQ. CDR3 protein: CASSAGGRRGTEAFF. For the CDR3, the DNA is TGCGCCAGCAGTGCCGGGGGTCGTCGTGGGACTGAAGCTTTCTTT.

The chain recombines TRBV18 with TRBJ1-3, with D tentatively TRBD2 (5 bases). The J call is in doubt because the DNA end fits TRBJ2-2 better. Germline CDR1 reads KGHSH; CDR2 reads LQKENI. The CDR3 extends over 13 amino acids. The CDR3 DNA is TGTGCCAGCTCCGTGTTCGACTACGGGGAGCTGTTTTTT. Amino acids: CASSVFDYGELFF.

The J gene is TRBJ2-3, the V gene TRBV10-2, with D possibly called TRBD1 or TRBD2 (5 bases each). CDR1 and CDR2 (germline): WSHSY, SAAADI. With 3 bases removed from V and 0 bases from J, the gap between germline ends came to 10 bases. The CDR3 has 15 residues. CDR3 amino acids: CASSDWDPSTDTQYF. CDR3 DNA sequence: TGCGCCAGCAGTGATTGGGACCCCAGCACAGATACGCAGTATTTT.

The J gene is TRBJ1-5, the V gene TRBV6-4, with a tentative D call TRBD1 (6 bases). Germline V CDR1 and CDR2: MRHNA, SNTAGT. The CDR3 consists of 17 residues. Trimming removed 8 bases at V and 0 bases at J, with 20 bases between. The CDR3 region is CASHGPDRTYSNQPQHF. The CDR3 DNA sequence: TGTGCCAGCCACGGGCCCGACAGGACTTATAGCAATCAGCCCCAGCATTTT.

The V gene is TRBV6-1, the J gene TRBJ2-3, with D unclear. Germline CDR1 is MNHNS and CDR2 is SASEGT. CDR3 length: 16 amino acids. V gave up 0 bases and J gave up 2 bases, with 12 bases separating them. The CDR3 reads CASSEAGQNPTDTQYF. DNA of the CDR3: TGTGCCAGCAGTGAAGCTGGGCAAAACCCCACAGATACGCAGTATTTT.